The rows below give T cell receptor beta chains drawn from one sample of a study of T-cell memory formation after mild COVID-19. TCRdb reprocessed the 5' RACE reads with MiXCR, giving one entry per CDR3 protein. The repertoire consists of 110,000 to 150,000 distinct CDR3 sequences, with approximately 25% occurring once and the leading ten covering around 22%. The sequenced material came from PBMCs or a T cell subset sorted from them (not recorded which). Source of these receptors: an adult woman who had mild COVID-19 (a few samples of this study predate the infection). Cell type and time point are not known. Each CDR3 is given with its conserved first and last residue. A D gene is named only where the DNA matches it firmly. Some rows have no size entry. The others give once, few or many, or a class for an expanded clone.

TRBJ2-2 | - | few | TRBV7-2 | CASRGGGAGTGELFF | TGTGCCAGCAGAGGGGGGGGCGCAGGGACCGGGGAGCTGTTTTTT
TRBJ2-3 | - | few | TRBV7-6 | CASSPPADTQYF | TGTGCCAGCAGCCCCCCCGCAGATACGCAGTATTTT
TRBJ1-1 | - | - | TRBV12-3/TRBV12-4 | CASSHFGGTEAFF | TGTGCCAGCAGTCATTTTGGGGGCACTGAAGCTTTCTTT
TRBJ1-2 | - | few | TRBV27 | CASSSSGVGYGYTF | TGTGCCAGCAGTTCGTCGGGGGTGGGGTATGGCTACACCTTC
TRBJ1-2 | - | few | TRBV12-3/TRBV12-4 | CASSSRDTELANYGYTF | TGTGCCAGCAGTTCCCGGGACACTGAGTTAGCTAACTATGGCTACACCTTC
TRBJ2-7 | TRBD2 | - | TRBV5-6 | CASSLATGLAGYEQYF | TGTGCCAGCAGCTTGGCCACGGGACTAGCGGGCTACGAGCAGTACTTC
TRBJ2-2 | - | - | TRBV11-2 | CASSPVGELFF | TGTGCCAGCAGCCCAGTCGGGGAGCTGTTTTTT
TRBJ1-1 | - | few | TRBV9 | CASSVGDFQVTEAFF | TGTGCCAGCAGCGTAGGGGATTTTCAAGTAACTGAAGCTTTCTTT
TRBJ2-7 | - | few | TRBV12-3/TRBV12-4 | CASSSDNVQSYEQYF | TGTGCCAGCAGTTCGGACAATGTTCAATCCTACGAGCAGTACTTC
TRBJ2-2 | - | - | TRBV2 | CASSGGTLNTGELFF | TGTGCCAGCAGCGGAGGGACATTGAACACCGGGGAGCTGTTTTTT
TRBJ2-7 | - | - | TRBV6-6 | CASSPTSRSYEQYF | TGTGCCAGCAGCCCTACTTCTCGCTCCTACGAGCAGTACTTC
TRBJ1-1 | TRBD1 | once | TRBV29-1 | CSVDGTENTEAFF | TGCAGCGTTGACGGGACAGAAAACACTGAAGCTTTCTTT
TRBJ1-5 | - | few | TRBV6-1 | CASTDNQPQHF | TGTGCCAGCACCGACAATCAGCCCCAGCATTTT
TRBJ2-1 | - | few | TRBV7-7 | CASSQGRSPSYNEQFF | TGTGCTAGCAGCCAAGGGCGGTCCCCCTCCTACAATGAGCAGTTCTTC
TRBJ2-7 | - | few | TRBV29-1 | CSVVSPSSYEQYF | TGCAGCGTTGTAAGTCCGTCGAGCTACGAGCAGTACTTC
TRBJ1-1 | TRBD1 | - | TRBV3-1 | CASSQDGRWTGLNTEAFF | TGTGCCAGCAGCCAAGATGGGAGGTGGACAGGCTTGAACACTGAAGCTTTCTTT
TRBJ2-2 | TRBD1 | few | TRBV12-3/TRBV12-4 | CASSLVDRGLTGELFF | TGTGCCAGCAGTTTGGTAGACAGGGGGCTAACCGGGGAGCTGTTTTTT
TRBJ1-5 | - | few | TRBV9 | CASSVGSFNQPQHF | TGTGCCAGCAGCGTAGGCAGCTTCAATCAGCCCCAGCATTTT
TRBJ1-4 | - | once | TRBV7-9 | CASTPLGGLGKLFF | TGTGCCAGCACCCCCCTGGGGGGGCTCGGAAAACTGTTTTTT
TRBJ1-2 | - | few | TRBV13 | CASSLGSDYGYTF | TGTGCCAGCAGCTTAGGGTCCGACTATGGCTACACCTTC
TRBJ2-2 | - | - | TRBV7-2 | CASSFTGRITTGELFF | TGTGCCAGCAGCTTCACCGGACGGATCACCACCGGGGAGCTGTTTTTT
TRBJ1-1 | - | - | TRBV7-8 | CASSLFGVNTEAFF | TGTGCCAGCAGCTTATTTGGAGTGAACACTGAAGCTTTCTTT
TRBJ2-7 | TRBD1 | few | TRBV12-3/TRBV12-4 | CASSRTGTGPYEQYF | TGTGCCAGCAGCCGAACCGGGACAGGGCCCTACGAGCAGTACTTC
TRBJ1-1 | - | few | TRBV14 | CASSQGRMNTEAFF | TGTGCCAGCAGCCAAGGCAGGATGAACACTGAAGCTTTCTTT
TRBJ1-1 | - | - | TRBV7-9 | CASSKTEGPNTEAFF | TGTGCCAGCAGCAAGACTGAGGGACCGAACACTGAAGCTTTCTTT
TRBJ1-2 | TRBD1 | - | TRBV5-1 | CASSYPGTESRNTF | TGCGCCAGCAGCTACCCCGGGACAGAATCGCGGAACACCTTC
TRBJ2-7 | - | few | TRBV5-1 | CASSLVPASSYEQYF | TGCGCCAGCAGCTTGGTTCCAGCTAGCTCCTACGAGCAGTACTTC
TRBJ2-3 | TRBD2 | - | TRBV5-1 | CASSLAPGLAGGPTDTQYF | TGCGCCAGCAGCTTGGCCCCGGGACTAGCGGGGGGGCCCACAGATACGCAGTATTTT
TRBJ2-7 | - | medium-sized | TRBV4-3 | CASSQGEATYEQYF | TGCGCCAGCAGCCAAGGGGAAGCGACCTACGAGCAGTACTTC
TRBJ2-1 | - | few | TRBV29-1 | CSVEGRGLYNEQFF | TGCAGCGTTGAAGGTCGGGGGTTGTACAATGAGCAGTTCTTC
TRBJ1-2 | - | few | TRBV4-1 | CASSQSQEGYTF | TGCGCCAGCAGCCAATCCCAGGAAGGCTACACCTTC
TRBJ2-5 | - | few | TRBV12-3/TRBV12-4 | CASSPAGTQAETQYF | TGTGCCAGCAGTCCCGCCGGGACACAAGCAGAGACCCAGTACTTC
TRBJ1-1 | TRBD1 | - | TRBV7-8 | CASSSPGQVLGNTEAFF | TGTGCCAGCAGCTCACCCGGACAGGTTCTAGGGAACACTGAAGCTTTCTTT
TRBJ2-2 | - | - | TRBV7-9 | CASSLPGHNTGELFF | TGTGCCAGCAGCTTACCGGGACACAACACCGGGGAGCTGTTTTTT
TRBJ2-3 | TRBD2 | few | TRBV5-6 | CASSPPGTSRDTQYF | TGTGCCAGCAGCCCCCCCGGGACTAGCCGGGATACGCAGTATTTT
TRBJ1-4 | - | - | TRBV9 | CASSVGGGTKRKLFF | TGTGCCAGCAGCGTAGGAGGAGGGACTAAGAGAAAACTGTTTTTT
TRBJ2-7 | TRBD1 | - | TRBV4-1 | CASSLIGTGTYEQYF | TGCGCCAGCAGCCTTATAGGGACAGGGACCTACGAGCAGTACTTC
TRBJ2-1 | TRBD2 | few | TRBV12-3/TRBV12-4 | CASSSSGVDNEQFF | TGTGCCAGCAGTTCCAGCGGGGTTGACAATGAGCAGTTCTTC
TRBJ1-2 | - | - | TRBV7-9 | CASSLARSPDGYTF | TGTGCCAGCAGCTTAGCCCGGAGCCCCGATGGCTACACCTTC
TRBJ2-3 | TRBD2 | - | TRBV2 | CASSEISGRGDTQYF | TGTGCCAGCAGTGAGATTAGCGGGAGGGGAGATACGCAGTATTTT
TRBJ2-1 | - | - | TRBV29-1 | CSVVESSYNEQFF | TGCAGCGTTGTTGAGAGCTCCTACAATGAGCAGTTCTTC
TRBJ2-3 | - | few | TRBV29-1 | CSVEARQATDTQYF | TGCAGCGTTGAGGCGAGACAGGCCACAGATACGCAGTATTTT
TRBJ2-3 | TRBD1 | - | TRBV7-9 | CASNPEGTGITDTQYF | TGTGCCAGCAACCCGGAAGGGACAGGGATCACAGATACGCAGTATTTT
TRBJ1-5 | TRBD1 | few | TRBV5-1 | CASSPWGGGEQPQHF | TGCGCCAGCAGCCCATGGGGAGGGGGCGAACAGCCCCAGCATTTT
TRBJ2-7 | TRBD1 | - | TRBV5-1 | CASTLTGSVREQYF | TGCGCCAGCACCCTGACAGGGTCTGTCCGCGAGCAGTACTTC
TRBJ1-5 | TRBD1 | - | TRBV27 | CASSLLGQGVGQPQHF | TGTGCCAGCAGTTTACTTGGGCAGGGGGTAGGTCAGCCCCAGCATTTT
TRBJ2-7 | - | few | TRBV27 | CASSLRDNNYEQYF | TGTGCCAGCAGTTTAAGGGACAACAACTACGAGCAGTACTTC
TRBJ1-6 | - | - | TRBV20-1 | CSAPFSYTGSPLHF | TGCAGTGCGCCATTCTCCTACACCGGATCACCCCTCCACTTT
TRBJ2-1 | - | few | TRBV3-1 | CASSPEVLYNEQFF | TGTGCCAGCAGCCCTGAGGTACTCTACAATGAGCAGTTCTTC
TRBJ1-1 | - | many | TRBV13 | CASSPGHLNTEAFF | TGTGCCAGCAGCCCAGGGCACTTGAACACTGAAGCTTTCTTT
TRBJ2-2 | - | - | TRBV6-2/TRBV6-3 | CASSPRVGTGELFF | TGTGCCAGCAGTCCCAGGGTCGGCACCGGGGAGCTGTTTTTT
TRBJ2-7 | - | - | TRBV4-3 | CASSQDWATPREQYF | TGCGCCAGCAGCCAAGATTGGGCCACCCCCAGGGAGCAGTACTTC
TRBJ1-1 | - | - | TRBV29-1 | CSVDMGFENTEAFF | TGCAGCGTTGACATGGGGTTCGAGAACACTGAAGCTTTCTTT
TRBJ2-7 | - | - | TRBV29-1 | CSVQIRGTAAYYEQYF | TGCAGCGTCCAAATCCGGGGGACAGCGGCCTACTACGAGCAGTACTTC
TRBJ1-2 | TRBD1 | - | TRBV5-6 | CASSAGTGDHYGYTF | TGTGCCAGCAGCGCTGGGACAGGGGATCACTATGGCTACACCTTC